This T cell receptor beta chain was obtained from a study of tumor and adjacent non-tumor tissue in lung cancer. Study-level background: About 4.17 million productive TCRbeta reads were obtained per sample on average.

This clonotype was detected ten times or more. A modified ARM-PCR protocol with three rounds of nested PCR amplified TCRbeta. Each CDR3 protein gets one entry after TCRdb re-called the multiplex PCR reads with MiXCR. The profile shows around 120,000 distinct CDR3 sequences, approximately 71% of them singletons. RNA was extracted from bulk tissue without any cell sorting. There are 15 residues in the CDR3. The germline gives CDR1 MNHEY, CDR2 SVGEGT. V shed 6 bases, J shed 0 bases, and the junction held 8 bases outside the gene matches. The sequenced material came from lung tumor tissue. This sequence joins TRBV6-2 or TRBV6-3 and TRBJ2-7; 7 bases fit TRBD1. The source is a man aged 25-45 years with non-small cell lung cancer. The DNA of the CDR3 is TGTGCCAGCAGACCGACAGGGCGAAGCTCCTACGAGCAGTACTTC. Translated, it gives CASRPTGRSSYEQYF.